Listed below are T cell receptor beta chains from one sample, sequenced in a study of radiation and T cells in renal cell carcinoma. Here immunoSEQ multiplex PCR was the method, and the copy in TCRdb shows in-frame clones only, minus some. The sample lists about 150,000 clones, about 88% occurring once. The sample consisted of blood, taken from a patient whose treatment included radiotherapy and nephrectomy. These receptor sequences come from a woman in her 70s with renal cell carcinoma. CDR3s include the opening cysteine and the closing phenylalanine or tryptophan. D genes are given only for firm matches. Clone size, where shown, is once, few, many, or a class for clones that have expanded.

clone_size d_call j_call v_call cdr3_aa cdr3_nt
- - TRBJ1-3 TRBV15 CATSRGGRQGLGNTIYF TGTGCCACCAGCAGAGGTGGTCGCCAGGGACTTGGAAACACCATATATTTT
- - TRBJ2-5 TRBV5-1 CASSPTGSRETQYF TGCGCCAGCAGCCCAACAGGGTCCCGCGAGACCCAGTACTTC
- TRBD2 TRBJ2-7 TRBV7-7 CASSSGLAGGYEQYF TGTGCTAGCAGCTCCGGACTAGCGGGGGGTTACGAGCAGTACTTC
few - TRBJ1-4 TRBV28 CASSGWGKLFF TGTGCCAGCAGTGGATGGGGAAAACTGTTTTTT
- TRBD1 TRBJ2-3 TRBV7-9 CASSDPGQPTDTQYF TGTGCCAGCAGCGATCCGGGACAGCCGACAGATACGCAGTATTTT
- TRBD2 TRBJ2-3 TRBV19 CASSSSGGRADTQYF TGTGCCAGTAGTAGTAGCGGGGGGCGGGCAGATACGCAGTATTTT
once - TRBJ2-2 TRBV9 CASSGLLGNTGELFF TGTGCCAGCAGCGGTCTGTTGGGGAACACCGGGGAGCTGTTTTTT
- TRBD1 TRBJ1-1 TRBV7-6 CASSSPGQGNTEAFF TGTGCCAGCAGCTCACCGGGACAGGGGAACACTGAAGCTTTCTTT
- - TRBJ1-3 TRBV9 CASSVEGGTGNTIYF TGTGCCAGCAGCGTAGAAGGGGGGACTGGAAACACCATATATTTT
- TRBD2 TRBJ2-7 TRBV5-4 CASSPKRGGGEQYF TGTGCCAGCAGTCCAAAGCGGGGGGGAGGTGAGCAGTACTTC
- - TRBJ2-2 TRBV6-4 CASSDQGDTGELFF TGTGCCAGCAGTGACCAAGGGGACACCGGGGAGCTGTTTTTT
once - TRBJ1-3 TRBV11-2 CASRPSGGSGNTIYF TGTGCCAGCAGACCCTCGGGTGGCTCTGGAAACACCATATATTTT
once - TRBJ1-5 TRBV5-1 CASSLGLSEPQHF TGCGCCAGCAGCTTGGGACTCAGTGAGCCCCAGCATTTT
- - TRBJ1-1 TRBV18 CASSPYRRNTEAFF TGTGCCAGCTCCCCTTACCGGCGAAACACTGAAGCTTTCTTT
few - TRBJ2-1 TRBV5-1 CASSLGGYNEQFF TGCGCCAGCAGCTTGGGCGGCTACAATGAGCAGTTCTTC
few - TRBJ1-1 TRBV5-1 CASTRVGNTEAFF TGCGCCAGCACCCGTGTTGGGAACACTGAAGCTTTCTTT
- - TRBJ1-1 TRBV5-5 CASSSGGQRAEAFF TGTGCCAGCAGCTCGGGAGGGCAGAGAGCTGAAGCTTTCTTT
- TRBD1 TRBJ1-1 TRBV7-2 CASSLDRGQAAFF TGTGCCAGCAGCTTAGATCGCGGACAGGCAGCTTTCTTT
- - TRBJ2-5 TRBV18 CASSPTSGRETQYF TGTGCCAGCTCACCAACATCAGGGAGGGAGACCCAGTACTTC
- TRBD1 TRBJ1-2 TRBV28 CASSPYTGTGPPGYTF TGTGCCAGCAGTCCCTACACCGGGACAGGGCCTCCGGGCTACACCTTC
- TRBD1 TRBJ1-1 TRBV4-1 CASSPALGTDPNTEAFF TGCGCCAGCAGCCCAGCCCTAGGGACAGATCCGAACACTGAAGCTTTCTTT
once - TRBJ1-3 TRBV6-6 CASSLLGDTIYF TGTGCCAGCAGTCTGCTTGGGGACACCATATATTTT
few - TRBJ1-6 TRBV6-5 CASNDRNSPLHF TGTGCCAGCAATGACAGGAATTCACCCCTCCACTTT
- - TRBJ2-5 TRBV2 CASSLQGSGETQYF TGTGCCAGCAGCCTACAGGGTTCAGGCGAGACCCAGTACTTC
- - TRBJ1-5 TRBV7-2 CASSLGPRLNQPQHF TGTGCCAGCAGCTTGGGACCGAGATTGAATCAGCCCCAGCATTTT
few - TRBJ1-4 TRBV20-1 CSARVRRELFF TGCAGTGCTAGAGTGAGGAGGGAACTGTTTTTT
- - TRBJ1-2 TRBV7-9 CASSLVLGNSGYGYTF TGTGCCAGCAGCTTAGTGCTCGGGAATTCCGGCTATGGCTACACCTTC
- - TRBJ1-6 TRBV28 CASSLSTGRLRDSPLHF TGTGCCAGCAGTTTAAGTACAGGGCGCCTGCGGGATTCACCCCTCCACTTT
once - TRBJ1-1 TRBV7-2 CASSFPGTLNTEAFF TGTGCCAGCAGCTTCCCGGGAACCCTGAACACTGAAGCTTTCTTT
- TRBD2 TRBJ2-7 TRBV27 CASSPSESGRSYEQYF TGTGCCAGCAGTCCCTCAGAGAGCGGGAGATCCTACGAGCAGTACTTC
- TRBD2 TRBJ2-1 TRBV5-1 CASSYGGGVYNEQFF TGCGCCAGCAGCTATGGCGGGGGGGTCTACAATGAGCAGTTCTTC
- TRBD1 TRBJ2-7 TRBV15 CATSASDRGEQYF TGTGCCACCAGCGCCTCAGACAGGGGCGAGCAGTACTTC
- TRBD1 TRBJ2-5 TRBV5-1 CASSIQGAKETQYF TGCGCCAGCAGCATACAGGGGGCAAAAGAGACCCAGTACTTC
- TRBD1 TRBJ1-1 TRBV5-1 CASQDSTGVNTEAFF TGCGCCAGCCAGGATTCGACAGGGGTAAACACTGAAGCTTTCTTT
few TRBD1 TRBJ1-5 TRBV19 CASSIQGAQPQHF TGTGCCAGTAGTATACAGGGGGCTCAGCCCCAGCATTTT
- TRBD1 TRBJ2-1 TRBV5-4 CASSFSRDRGSDEQFF TGTGCCAGCAGCTTTTCCCGGGACAGGGGATCGGATGAGCAGTTCTTC
- - TRBJ1-2 TRBV19 CASSWRMGNGYTF TGTGCCAGTAGTTGGAGGATGGGGAATGGCTACACCTTC
- - TRBJ2-5 TRBV20-1 CSAKEGETQYF TGCAGTGCTAAGGAGGGAGAGACCCAGTACTTC
- TRBD1 TRBJ1-2 TRBV4-3 CASSREDRGYGYTF TGCGCCAGCAGCCGGGAGGACAGGGGGTATGGCTACACCTTC
- TRBD2 TRBJ2-1 TRBV19 CASSISSGGAYNEQFF TGTGCCAGTAGTATTAGTAGCGGGGGGGCCTACAATGAGCAGTTCTTC
- - TRBJ1-2 TRBV30 CAWSVSYGYTF TGTGCCTGGAGTGTCAGCTATGGCTACACCTTC
- - TRBJ2-3 TRBV5-1 CASSLAAGTSTDTQYF TGCGCCAGCAGCTTGGCCGCGGGGACTAGCACAGATACGCAGTATTTT
- TRBD1 TRBJ2-3 TRBV7-9 CASSLTTGGKDTQYF TGTGCCAGCAGCTTAACGACAGGGGGAAAAGATACGCAGTATTTT
- - TRBJ1-2 TRBV19 CASSAGLMNYGYTF TGTGCCAGTAGTGCGGGACTGATGAACTATGGCTACACCTTC
- - TRBJ2-2 TRBV5-6 CASSLVQGAGELFF TGTGCCAGCAGCTTGGTGCAGGGCGCCGGGGAGCTGTTTTTT
once - TRBJ1-5 TRBV27 CASSLKGGQPQHF TGTGCCAGCAGTTTAAAGGGAGGTCAGCCCCAGCATTTT
once TRBD1 TRBJ1-1 TRBV7-8 CASSLEGLDRGRNTEAFF TGTGCCAGCAGCTTAGAGGGCCTCGACAGGGGGCGCAACACTGAAGCTTTCTTT
- TRBD1 TRBJ1-2 TRBV5-5 CASSDQGGYGYTF TGTGCCAGCAGCGACCAGGGGGGCTATGGCTACACCTTC
- TRBD1 TRBJ1-1 TRBV7-8 CASSLDKRFGQGEKAFF TGTGCCAGCAGCTTAGACAAACGATTCGGACAGGGAGAGAAAGCTTTCTTT
- - TRBJ1-5 TRBV15 CATSKVDQPQHF TGTGCCACCAGCAAAGTAGATCAGCCCCAGCATTTT
- - TRBJ2-5 TRBV28 CASSDLWETQYF TGTGCCAGCAGTGACCTGTGGGAGACCCAGTACTTC